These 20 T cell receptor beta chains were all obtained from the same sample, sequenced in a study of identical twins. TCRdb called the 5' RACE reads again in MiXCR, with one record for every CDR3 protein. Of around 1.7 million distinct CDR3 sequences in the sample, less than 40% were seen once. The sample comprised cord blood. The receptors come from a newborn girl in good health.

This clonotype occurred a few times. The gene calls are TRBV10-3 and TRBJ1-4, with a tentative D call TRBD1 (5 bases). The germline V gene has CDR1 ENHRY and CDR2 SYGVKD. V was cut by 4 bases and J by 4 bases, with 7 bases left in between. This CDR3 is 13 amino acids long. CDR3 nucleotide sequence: TGTGCCATCAGTGTAGGGGTTAATGAAAAACTGTTTTTT. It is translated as CAISVGVNEKLFF.

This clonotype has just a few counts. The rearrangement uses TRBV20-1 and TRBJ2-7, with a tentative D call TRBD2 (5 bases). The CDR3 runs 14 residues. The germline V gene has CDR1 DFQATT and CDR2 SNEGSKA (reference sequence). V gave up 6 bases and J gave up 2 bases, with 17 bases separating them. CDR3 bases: TGCAGTGCCTCTGGACTTGCCTCCCCCTACGAGCAGTACTTC. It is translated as CSASGLASPYEQYF.

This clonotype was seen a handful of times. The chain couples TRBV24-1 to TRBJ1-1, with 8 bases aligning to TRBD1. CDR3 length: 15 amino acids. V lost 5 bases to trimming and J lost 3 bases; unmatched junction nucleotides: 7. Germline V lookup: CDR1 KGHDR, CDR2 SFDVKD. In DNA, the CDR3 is TGTGCCACCAGTGCCCAACTGGACAGGGACACTGAAGCTTTCTTT. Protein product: CATSAQLDRDTEAFF.

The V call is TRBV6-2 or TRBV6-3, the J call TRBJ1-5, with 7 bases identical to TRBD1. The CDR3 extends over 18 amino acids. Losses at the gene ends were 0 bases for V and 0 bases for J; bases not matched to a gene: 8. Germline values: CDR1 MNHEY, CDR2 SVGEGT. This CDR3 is CASSYSTGQSLSNQPQHF. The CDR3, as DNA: TGTGCCAGCAGTTACTCGACGGGACAGTCTCTTAGCAATCAGCCCCAGCATTTT.

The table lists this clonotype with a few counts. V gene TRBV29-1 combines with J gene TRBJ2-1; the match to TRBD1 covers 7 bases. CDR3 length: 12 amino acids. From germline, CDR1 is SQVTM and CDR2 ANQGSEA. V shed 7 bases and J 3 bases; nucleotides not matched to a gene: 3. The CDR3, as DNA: TGCAGCGGTGACAGGGACTACAATGAGCAGTTCTTC. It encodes CSGDRDYNEQFF.

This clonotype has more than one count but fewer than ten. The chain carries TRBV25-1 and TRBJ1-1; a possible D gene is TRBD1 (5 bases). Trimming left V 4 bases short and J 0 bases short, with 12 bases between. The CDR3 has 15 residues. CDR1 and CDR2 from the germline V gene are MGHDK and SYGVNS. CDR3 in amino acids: CASSVDRIMNTEAFF. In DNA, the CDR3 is TGTGCCAGCAGTGTTGACAGAATCATGAACACTGAAGCTTTCTTT.

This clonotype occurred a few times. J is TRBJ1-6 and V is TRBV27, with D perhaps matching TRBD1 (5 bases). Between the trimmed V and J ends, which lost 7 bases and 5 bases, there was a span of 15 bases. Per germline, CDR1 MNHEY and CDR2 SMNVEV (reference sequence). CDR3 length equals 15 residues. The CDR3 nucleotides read TGTGCCAGCACCACCGGGACCGTCGATAATTCACCCCTCCACTTT. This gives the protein CASTTGTVDNSPLHF.

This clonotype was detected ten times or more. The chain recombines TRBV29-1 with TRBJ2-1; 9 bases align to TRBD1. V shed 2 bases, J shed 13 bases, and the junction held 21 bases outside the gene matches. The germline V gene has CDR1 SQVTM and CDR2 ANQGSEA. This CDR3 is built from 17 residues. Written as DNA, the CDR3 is TGCAGCGTTGAAAAATGGGGAGGGGGACAGGGAAATTCGAAACAGTTCTTC. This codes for CSVEKWGGGQGNSKQFF.

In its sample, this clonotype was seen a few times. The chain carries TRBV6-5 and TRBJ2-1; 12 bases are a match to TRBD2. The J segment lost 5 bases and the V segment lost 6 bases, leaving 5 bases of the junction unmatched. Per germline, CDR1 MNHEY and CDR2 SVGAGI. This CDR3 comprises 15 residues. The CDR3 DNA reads TGTGCCAGCAGCCATCTAGCGGGAGGGAACAATGAGCAGTTCTTC. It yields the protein CASSHLAGGNNEQFF.

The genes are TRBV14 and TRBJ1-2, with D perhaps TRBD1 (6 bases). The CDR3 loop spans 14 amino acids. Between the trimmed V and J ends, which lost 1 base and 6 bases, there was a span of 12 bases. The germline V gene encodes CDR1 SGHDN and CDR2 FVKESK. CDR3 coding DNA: TGTGCCAGCAGCCAAGCGACAGGACTCCATGGCTACACCTTC. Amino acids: CASSQATGLHGYTF.

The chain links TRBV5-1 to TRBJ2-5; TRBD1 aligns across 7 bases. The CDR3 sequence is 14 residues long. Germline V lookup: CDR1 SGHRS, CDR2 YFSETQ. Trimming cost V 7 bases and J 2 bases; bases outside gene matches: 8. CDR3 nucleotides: TGCGCCAGCTGCTCACAGGGGAATCAAGAGACCCAGTACTTC. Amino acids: CASCSQGNQETQYF.

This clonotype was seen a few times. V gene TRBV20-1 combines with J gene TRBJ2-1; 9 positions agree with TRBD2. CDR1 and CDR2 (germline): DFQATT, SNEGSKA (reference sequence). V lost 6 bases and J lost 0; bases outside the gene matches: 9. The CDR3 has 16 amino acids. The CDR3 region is CSAPGTSPSSYNEQFF. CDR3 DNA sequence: TGCAGTGCCCCCGGGACTAGCCCGAGCTCCTACAATGAGCAGTTCTTC.

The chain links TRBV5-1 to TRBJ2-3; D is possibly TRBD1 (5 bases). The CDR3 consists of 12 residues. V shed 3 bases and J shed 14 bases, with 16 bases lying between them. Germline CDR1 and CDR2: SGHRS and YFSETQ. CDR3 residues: CASSSDRSLPYF. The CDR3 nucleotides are TGCGCCAGCAGCTCAGACAGATCCCTCCCGTATTTT.

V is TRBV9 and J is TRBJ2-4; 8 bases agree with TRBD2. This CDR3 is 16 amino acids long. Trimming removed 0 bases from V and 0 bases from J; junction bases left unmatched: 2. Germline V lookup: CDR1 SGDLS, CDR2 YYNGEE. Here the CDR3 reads CASSVGLARAKNIQYF. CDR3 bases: TGTGCCAGCAGCGTAGGACTAGCGAGAGCCAAAAACATTCAGTACTTC. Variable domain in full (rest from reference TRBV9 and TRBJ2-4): DSGVTQTPKHLITATGQRVTLRCSPRSGDLSVYWYQQSLDQGLQFLIQYYNGEERAKGNILERFSAQQFPDLHSELNLSSLELGDSALYFCASSVGLARAKNIQYFGAGTRLSVL.

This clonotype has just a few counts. CDR3 coding DNA: TGTGCCAGCAGTGAATTGGCGCGGGGGGAAGAGCAGTACTTC. Its translation is CASSELARGEEQYF. This chain uses TRBV25-1 with TRBJ2-7; 8 positions agree with TRBD2. There are 14 residues in the CDR3. V shed 1 base and J 7 bases; nucleotides not matched to a gene: 6. The germline CDR1 and CDR2 sequences are MGHDK and SYGVNS.

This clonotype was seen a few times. Here the CDR3 reads CASSQLDTFLYGYTF. CDR3 bases: TGTGCCAGCAGCCAACTTGACACCTTCCTCTATGGCTACACCTTC. V usage is TRBV3-1 and J usage is TRBJ1-2; D is undetermined. Trimming pared 2 bases from V and 4 bases from J, leaving 14 bases between. The CDR3 spans 15 residues. Looked up from germline, CDR1 is LGHDT and CDR2 is YNNKEL (reference sequence).

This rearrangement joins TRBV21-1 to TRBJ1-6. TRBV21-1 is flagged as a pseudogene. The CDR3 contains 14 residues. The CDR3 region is CASSKAVGPITPHF. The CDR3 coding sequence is TGTGCCAGCAGCAAAGCAGTCGGGCCTATAACCCCCCACTTT.

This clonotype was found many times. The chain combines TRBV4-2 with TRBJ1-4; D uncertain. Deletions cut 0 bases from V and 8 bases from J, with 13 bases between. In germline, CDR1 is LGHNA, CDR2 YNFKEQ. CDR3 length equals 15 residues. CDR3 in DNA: TGTGCCAGCAGCCAAGATGGCCCTTTAGGGGAAAAACTGTTTTTT. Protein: CASSQDGPLGEKLFF.

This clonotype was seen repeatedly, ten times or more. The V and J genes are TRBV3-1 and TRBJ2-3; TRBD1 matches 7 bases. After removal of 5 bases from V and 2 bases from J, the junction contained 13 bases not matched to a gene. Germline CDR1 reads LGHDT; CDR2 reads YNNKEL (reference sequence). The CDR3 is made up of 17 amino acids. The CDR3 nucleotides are TGTGCCAGCAGCAAAGCCCCCGGGACAGCTTTCACAGATACGCAGTATTTT. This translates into CASSKAPGTAFTDTQYF.

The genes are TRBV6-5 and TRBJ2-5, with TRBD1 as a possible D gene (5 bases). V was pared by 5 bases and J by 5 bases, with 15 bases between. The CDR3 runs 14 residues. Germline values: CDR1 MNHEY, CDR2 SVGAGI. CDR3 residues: CASSVDTTAETQYF. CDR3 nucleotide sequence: TGTGCCAGCAGTGTGGACACCACTGCGGAGACCCAGTACTTC.